The 15 T cell receptor beta chains given below trace back to one sample, sequenced in a study of beta chain features in type 1 diabetes (dated by TCRdb to the late 2010s). The library was generated by the immunoSEQ multiplex PCR assay. All of the isolated RNA was reverse transcribed with the High Capacity cDNA Reverse Transcription Kit, so expressed TCRB transcripts were sequenced. TCRdb mirrors the immuneACCESS table, restricted to in-frame sequences. Some clones are absent from its copies; in checked studies, under half trace to an unresolved V gene, and the reason for the others is unknown. Here the sample has approximately 340,000 clones; around 15% occur a single time. The top ten clones comprise around 0.02% of the sample. The sample consisted of naive CD4+ T cells from blood. The cell subset or site label for this specimen denotes: true naive CD4+ T cells. These receptors originate from a young woman in good health.

The gene calls are TRBV5-1 and TRBJ2-2; D is unresolved. CDR3 length equals 15 residues. Trimming cost V 0 bases and J 0 bases, with 6 bases left between them. The V gene's germline CDR1 is SGHRS and CDR2 YFSETQ. The CDR3 protein is CASSLAQTNTGELFF. CDR3 nucleotide sequence: TGCGCCAGCAGCTTGGCTCAGACGAACACCGGGGAGCTGTTTTTT.

In this sample, this clone turned up a few times. Relative to the germline gene, one junction end is altered; a read error may explain this. This chain uses TRBV18 with TRBJ2-1, with TRBD1 identical over 8 bases. Per the germline V gene, CDR1 is KGHSH and CDR2 is LQKENI. This CDR3 has 11 amino acids. CDR3 sequence reads: CASSPDRGTIF. The DNA of the CDR3 is TGTGCCAGCTCACCCGACAGGGGCACGATCTTC. The variable domain in full, completed from reference TRBV18 and TRBJ2-1, reads NAGVMQNPRHLVRRRGQEARLRCSPMKGHSHVYWYRQLPEEGLKFMVYLQKENIIDESGMPKERFSAEFPKEGPSILRIQQVVRGDSAAYFCASSPDRGTIFGPGTRLTVL.

This clone was observed a handful of times. V usage is TRBV29-1 and J usage is TRBJ2-3, with TRBD1 matching over 8 bases. The germline V gene encodes CDR1 SQVTM and CDR2 ANQGSEA. Trimming took 6 bases from V and 0 from J; bases not matched to a gene: 5. There are 14 residues in the CDR3. DNA for the CDR3: TGCAGCGTGAGGACAGGGCTTAGCACAGATACGCAGTATTTT. Protein product: CSVRTGLSTDTQYF.

The chain carries TRBV9 and TRBJ2-2, with D maybe TRBD2 (5 bases). The length of the CDR3 is 14 residues. Per germline, CDR1 SGDLS and CDR2 YYNGEE. V lost 3 bases, J lost 7 bases, and 13 bases lay in between. Written as DNA, the CDR3 is TGTGCCAGCAGCGAGAGGGTTGCGGGCGGGGAGCTGTTTTTT. Translated: CASSERVAGGELFF.

This clone turned up a few times. The V and J genes are TRBV5-1 and TRBJ2-1; 10 nucleotides match TRBD2. V dropped 2 bases and J dropped 1; count of bases not matched to a gene: 3. The CDR3 totals 16 residues. The V gene's germline CDR1 is SGHRS and CDR2 YFSETQ. CDR3 nucleotide sequence: TGCGCCAGCAGCTTTATAGCGGGAGGATCCTACAATGAGCAGTTCTTC. It is translated as CASSFIAGGSYNEQFF.

In this sample, this clone turned up a few times. The chain carries TRBV28 and TRBJ1-1; D gene uncertain. V lost 8 bases and J lost 10, with 8 bases in between. Looked up from germline, CDR1 is MDHEN and CDR2 is SYDVKM. The CDR3 sequence is 9 residues long. CDR3 bases: TGTGCCAGCGGCCCCCGAGCTTTCTTT. Translating gives CASGPRAFF.

V usage is TRBV6-6 and J usage is TRBJ1-1; a possible D gene is TRBD1 (5 bases). Between the trimmed V and J ends, which lost 10 bases and 3 bases, there was a span of 15 bases. The CDR3 totals 13 residues. Germline V gene sequence: CDR1 MNHNY, CDR2 SVGAGI (reference sequence). DNA of the CDR3: TGTGCCACCATCCTTACAGGTCACACTGAAGCTTTCTTT. Its protein product is CATILTGHTEAFF.

The gene calls are TRBV15 and TRBJ2-1, with a possible D match to TRBD2 (7 bases). The CDR3 is 21 residues long. The V end lost 0 bases, the J end lost 2 bases, and 26 bases lay between the germline ends. Per the germline V gene, CDR1 is LNHNV and CDR2 is YYDKDF (reference sequence). Written as DNA, the CDR3 is TGTGCCACCAGCAGAGATGTAAGACAGGCTAACGAGGCGGGGGCCTACAATGAGCAGTTCTTC. This sequence encodes CATSRDVRQANEAGAYNEQFF. The full variable domain, rest sourced from reference TRBV15 and TRBJ2-1, is DAMVIQNPRYQVTQFGKPVTLSCSQTLNHNVMYWYQQKSSQAPKLLFHYYDKDFNNEADTPDNFQSRRPNTSFCFLDIRSPGLGDTAMYLCATSRDVRQANEAGAYNEQFFGPGTRLTVL.

This chain links TRBV18 with TRBJ1-1, with D uncertain. Germline loops: CDR1 KGHSH, CDR2 LQKENI. The CDR3 consists of 13 residues. V was clipped by 3 bases and J by 1 base, with 6 bases between them. CDR3: CASSPQWNTEAFF. The CDR3 DNA is TGTGCCAGCTCACCTCAATGGAACACTGAAGCTTTCTTT.

This clone was seen only a few times. The chain links TRBV15 to TRBJ2-7; the match to TRBD1 covers 10 bases. J gave up 9 bases and V 6 bases, and 8 bases lay outside the gene matches. Germline V gene lookup returns CDR1 LNHNV and CDR2 YYDKDF (reference sequence). The CDR3 is 13 residues long. This chain's CDR3 is CATRGTGERGQYF. DNA of the CDR3: TGTGCCACCAGGGGGACAGGGGAGAGGGGGCAGTACTTC.

The J gene is TRBJ1-2, the V gene TRBV7-9, with 9 nucleotides matching TRBD1. The CDR3 is 13 amino acids. Looked up from germline, CDR1 is SEHNR and CDR2 is FQNEAQ (reference sequence). V was clipped by 4 bases and J by 8 bases; unmatched bases: 5. The DNA of the CDR3 is TGTGCCAGCAGCTCCGGGACAGGGAGGGGCTACACCTTC. Translating gives CASSSGTGRGYTF.

This clone was seen more than once but under ten times. V usage is TRBV6-1 and J usage is TRBJ2-7; the D gene is possibly TRBD2 (5 bases). Germline assignment: CDR1 MNHNS and CDR2 SASEGT. This CDR3 is 11 amino acids long. Trimming stripped 10 bases from V and 3 bases from J, with 10 bases between. CDR3 sequence reads: CAIQRNYEQYF. The CDR3 DNA reads as TGTGCCATTCAGCGGAACTACGAGCAGTACTTC.

This clone was seen only a few times. This sequence joins TRBV2 and TRBJ2-3; 10 bases agree with TRBD2. CDR1 is SNHLY and CDR2 is FYNNEI in the germline V gene. This CDR3 has 16 amino acids. Trimming at V came to 3 bases and at J to 3 bases, leaving 6 bases not matched to a gene. CDR3 loop: CASSESSGSWTDTQYF. CDR3 sequence (DNA): TGTGCCAGCAGTGAGTCTAGCGGGAGCTGGACAGATACGCAGTATTTT.

The chain uses TRBV4-2 and TRBJ1-2, with 11 positions matching TRBD1. Germline lookup yields CDR1 LGHNA and CDR2 YNFKEQ. The CDR3 spans 14 residues. The trim removed 5 bases at V and 7 bases at J, leaving 6 bases unmatched. The CDR3 region is CASSGRDRGVGYTF. The CDR3 coding sequence is TGTGCCAGCAGCGGCCGGGACAGGGGGGTTGGCTACACCTTC.

This sequence joins TRBV6-6 and TRBJ2-2; 7 positions agree with TRBD1. Germline values: CDR1 MNHNY, CDR2 SVGAGI (reference sequence). CDR3 length: 15 amino acids. J lost 0 bases, V lost 4 bases, and 2 bases had no gene match. DNA for the CDR3: TGTGCCAGCAGTTCCGGGACAGCGAACACCGGGGAGCTGTTTTTT. This gives the protein CASSSGTANTGELFF.